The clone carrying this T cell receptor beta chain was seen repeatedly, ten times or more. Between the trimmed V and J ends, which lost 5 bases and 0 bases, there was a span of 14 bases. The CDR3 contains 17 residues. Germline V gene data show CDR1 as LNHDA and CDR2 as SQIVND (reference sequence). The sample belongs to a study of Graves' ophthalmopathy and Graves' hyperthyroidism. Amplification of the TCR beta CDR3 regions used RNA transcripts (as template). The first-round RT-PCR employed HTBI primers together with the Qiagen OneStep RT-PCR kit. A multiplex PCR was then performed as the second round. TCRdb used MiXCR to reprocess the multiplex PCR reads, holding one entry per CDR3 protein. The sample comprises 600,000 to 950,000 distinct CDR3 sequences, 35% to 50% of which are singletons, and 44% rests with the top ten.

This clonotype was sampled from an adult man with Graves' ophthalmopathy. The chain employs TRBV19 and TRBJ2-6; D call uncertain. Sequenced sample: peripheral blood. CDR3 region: CASSLGLRNSGANVLTF. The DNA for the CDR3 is TGTGCCAGTAGTTTGGGTCTTCGCAACTCTGGGGCCAACGTCCTGACTTTC.